This entry lists 12 T cell receptor beta chains sequenced from one sample in a study of cytomegalovirus exposure and HLA in healthy donors. 13 Jbeta primers and 60 Vbeta primers were used for the PCR. The method was immunoSEQ multiplex PCR; TCRdb's version includes in-frame clones alone and lacks a portion of them. The repertoire consists of 100,000 to 150,000 clones, with roughly two thirds occurring once and the leading ten covering 1.6%. The specimen sequenced was PBMCs. The receptors originated from a young man in good health and CMV-seropositive.

This chain uses TRBV28 with TRBJ1-5; D may be TRBD1 (6 bases). The CDR3 extends over 15 amino acids. Looked up from germline, CDR1 is MDHEN and CDR2 is SYDVKM. V was shortened by 3 bases and J by 6 bases, with 15 bases between the two germline ends. The CDR3 loop is CASSFPRGVAQPQHF. DNA for the CDR3: TGTGCCAGCAGTTTCCCCAGGGGAGTTGCTCAGCCCCAGCATTTT.

The rearrangement links TRBV5-1 to TRBJ2-2; tentative D call: TRBD2 (6 bases). CDR1 SGHRS and CDR2 YFSETQ come from the germline V gene. The CDR3 is made up of 20 amino acids. V was shortened by 1 base and J by 4 bases, with 26 bases between the two germline ends. The CDR3 region is CASSLFPFRRGEASTGELFF. DNA for the CDR3: TGCGCCAGCAGCTTGTTCCCCTTTCGACGAGGGGAGGCGAGCACCGGGGAGCTGTTTTTT. Combining the CDR3 with reference TRBV5-1 and TRBJ2-2 gives the whole variable domain KAGVTQTPRYLIKTRGQQVTLSCSPISGHRSVSWYQQTPGQGLQFLFEYFSETQRNKGNFPGRFSGRQFSNSRSEMNVSTLELGDSALYLCASSLFPFRRGEASTGELFFGEGSRLTVL.

This rearrangement joins TRBV4-3 to TRBJ1-2, with D perhaps matching TRBD1 (5 bases). Germline CDR1 reads LGHNA; CDR2 reads YSLEER. This CDR3 contains 15 residues. V was clipped by 2 bases and J by 4 bases, with 14 bases between them. The CDR3 DNA reads as TGCGCCAGCAGCCAATATAGCCAGGGCATCTATGGCTACACCTTC. Protein product: CASSQYSQGIYGYTF.

This chain joins TRBV6-1 and TRBJ2-7, with D maybe TRBD2 (6 bases). Germline-derived CDR1 and CDR2 are MNHNS and SASEGT. The CDR3 spans 16 residues. With 6 bases removed from V and 5 bases from J, the gap between germline ends came to 23 bases. The CDR3 DNA reads as TGTGCCAGCAGCGAATACCATTGGGCGGGGCCGGACGAGCAGTACTTC. Protein: CASSEYHWAGPDEQYF.

Here the CDR3 DNA reads TGTGCCAGCAGCTTGGGAGTAGCGGACTCCTACGAGCAGTACTTC. Amino acid sequence: CASSLGVADSYEQYF. This chain links TRBV5-4 with TRBJ2-7, with D perhaps matching TRBD2 (6 bases). V shed 0 bases and J shed 0 bases, with 10 bases lying between them. The CDR3 extends over 15 amino acids. CDR1 SGHNT and CDR2 YYREEE come from the germline V gene (reference sequence).

V usage is TRBV7-9 and J usage is TRBJ1-2; 7 bases are shared with TRBD1. The junction had 12 bases not matched to a gene; V was cut back by 5 bases and J by 0 bases. The length of the CDR3 is 17 residues. CDR1 SEHNR and CDR2 FQNEAQ come from the germline V gene (reference sequence). The DNA for the CDR3 is TGTGCCAGCAGCGACACAGGGGCCCCACCAGCTAACTATGGCTACACCTTC. It translates to CASSDTGAPPANYGYTF.

The genes are TRBV7-3 and TRBJ2-3; D is ambiguous. V gave up 3 bases and J gave up 3 bases, with 7 bases separating them. This CDR3 spans 13 amino acids. Germline CDR1 is SGHTA and CDR2 is FQGTGA. The CDR3 region is CASSFSWTDTQYF. Written as DNA, the CDR3 is TGTGCCAGCAGCTTTAGTTGGACAGATACGCAGTATTTT.

The chain couples TRBV29-1 to TRBJ2-1; 7 bases match TRBD2. The CDR3 consists of 17 residues. J gave up 8 bases and V 2 bases, and 18 bases lay outside the gene matches. Germline loops: CDR1 SQVTM, CDR2 ANQGSEA. CDR3 coding DNA: TGCAGCGTTGAAACAGCGGGAACTTCCCAAGAGGACTATGAGCAGTTCTTC. Its protein is CSVETAGTSQEDYEQFF.

This chain joins TRBV5-6 and TRBJ1-2; possibly TRBD1 for D (5 bases). Trimming removed 4 bases from V and 6 bases from J, with 13 bases in between. CDR1 and CDR2 from the germline V gene are SGHDT and YYEEEE. The CDR3 covers 13 residues. Written as DNA, the CDR3 is TGTGCCAGCAGCCCAGGACCGGGGGATGGCTACACCTTC. It yields the protein CASSPGPGDGYTF.

The chain recombines TRBV7-8 with TRBJ1-1; unclear D gene. Trimming pared 1 base from V and 7 bases from J, leaving 10 bases between. CDR3 length: 13 amino acids. In germline, CDR1 is SGHVS, CDR2 FQNEAQ. The chain's CDR3 is CASSLGGKSEAFF. CDR3 coding DNA: TGTGCCAGCAGCTTAGGCGGGAAGAGTGAAGCTTTCTTT.

The gene calls are TRBV7-8 and TRBJ1-1, with TRBD1 identical over 7 bases. V dropped 1 base and J dropped 3; count of bases not matched to a gene: 2. CDR3 length equals 14 residues. Germline CDR1 and CDR2: SGHVS and FQNEAQ. In nucleotides, the CDR3 is TGTGCCAGCAGCTTAGTCCAGGGGGACACTGAAGCTTTCTTT. The encoded protein is CASSLVQGDTEAFF.

This clone was seen a few times. V usage is TRBV19 and J usage is TRBJ2-2; D is possibly TRBD2 (6 bases). CDR1 and CDR2 from the germline V gene are LNHDA and SQIVND (reference sequence). Between the trimmed V and J ends, which lost 7 bases and 0 bases, there was a span of 9 bases. The CDR3 contains 14 residues. The CDR3: CASTGLPNTGELFF. CDR3 sequence (DNA): TGTGCCAGTACGGGACTGCCGAACACCGGGGAGCTGTTTTTT.